This T cell receptor beta chain was documented in a study of OX40 agonist ivuxolimab in advanced cancers. The wider study: Participants averaged about 60 years of age (range about 23 to 90) and were around 83% male. Study-level results: There were also nonresponders showing low normalized T-cell clonal expansion.

The CDR3 is made up of 16 amino acids. CDR1 is LGHNA and CDR2 is YSLEER in the germline V gene. J was trimmed by 4 bases and V by 0 bases; bases with no gene match: 3. The data were produced by immunoSEQ multiplex PCR, yet TCRdb's version contains in-frame clones alone and is incomplete. The sample shows tens of thousands of clones, 70% to 90% of them seen only once. This clone occurred once. Its antigen is still unknown. The TCR sequence derives from an adult with an advanced solid tumor such as melanoma, head and neck, liver or kidney cancer. V and J are TRBV4-3 and TRBJ2-1, with TRBD2 matching 10 bases. The specimen comprised CD4+ or CD8+ T cells sorted from blood, sampled in a trial of the OX40 agonist ivuxolimab. In DNA, the CDR3 is TGCGCCAGCAGCCAAGATTCTAGCGGGGGTTACAATGAGCAGTTCTTC. Protein product: CASSQDSSGGYNEQFF.